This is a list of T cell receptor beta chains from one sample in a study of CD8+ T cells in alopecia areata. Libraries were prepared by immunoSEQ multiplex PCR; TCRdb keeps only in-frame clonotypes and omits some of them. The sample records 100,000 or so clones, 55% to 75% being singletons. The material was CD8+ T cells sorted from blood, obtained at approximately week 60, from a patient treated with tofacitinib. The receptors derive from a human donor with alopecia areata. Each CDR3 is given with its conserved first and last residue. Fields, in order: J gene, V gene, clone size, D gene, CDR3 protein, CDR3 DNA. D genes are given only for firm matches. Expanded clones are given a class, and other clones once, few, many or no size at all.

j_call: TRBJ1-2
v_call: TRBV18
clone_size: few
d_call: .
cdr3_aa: CASSRDAERFIVYTF
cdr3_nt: TGTGCCAGCTCCAGAGACGCGGAGCGCTTTATTGTCTACACCTTC

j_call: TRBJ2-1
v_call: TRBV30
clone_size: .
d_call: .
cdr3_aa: CAWSANGDEQFF
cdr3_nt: TGTGCCTGGAGTGCTAACGGGGATGAGCAGTTCTTC

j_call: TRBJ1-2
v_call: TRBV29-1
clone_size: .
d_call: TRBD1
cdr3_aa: CSVDGGQVVLGYTF
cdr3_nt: TGCAGCGTTGATGGGGGACAGGTAGTTCTGGGCTACACCTTC

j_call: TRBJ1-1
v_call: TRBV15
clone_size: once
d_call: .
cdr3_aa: CATVGMNTEAFF
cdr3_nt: TGTGCCACCGTCGGCATGAACACTGAAGCTTTCTTT

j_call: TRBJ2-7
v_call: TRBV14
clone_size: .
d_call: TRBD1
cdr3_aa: CASSQGTGFWGVDEQYF
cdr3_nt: TGTGCCAGCAGCCAGGGGACAGGGTTCTGGGGGGTCGACGAGCAGTACTTC

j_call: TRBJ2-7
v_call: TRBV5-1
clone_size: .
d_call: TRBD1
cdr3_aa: CASSLTDRIHEQYF
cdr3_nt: TGCGCCAGCAGCTTGACGGACAGGATCCACGAGCAGTACTTC

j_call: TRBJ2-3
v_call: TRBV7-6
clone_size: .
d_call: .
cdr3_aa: CASSSPPGTQYF
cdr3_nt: TGTGCCAGCAGCTCCCCCCCCGGGACGCAGTATTTT

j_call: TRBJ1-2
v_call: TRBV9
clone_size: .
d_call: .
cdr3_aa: CASSVVTPKGYGYTF
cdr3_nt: TGTGCCAGCAGCGTCGTGACTCCAAAGGGGTATGGCTACACCTTC

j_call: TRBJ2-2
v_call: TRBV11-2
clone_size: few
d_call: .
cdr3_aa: CASSRARGQLFF
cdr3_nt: TGTGCCAGCAGCCGGGCCCGGGGGCAGCTGTTTTTT

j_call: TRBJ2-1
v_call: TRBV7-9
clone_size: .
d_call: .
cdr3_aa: CASSGTEQFF
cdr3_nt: TGTGCCAGCAGCGGCACCGAGCAGTTCTTC

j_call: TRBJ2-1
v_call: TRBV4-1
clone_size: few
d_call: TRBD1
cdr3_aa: CASSQERQGAYNEQFF
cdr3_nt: TGCGCCAGCAGCCAAGAAAGACAGGGGGCCTACAATGAGCAGTTCTTC

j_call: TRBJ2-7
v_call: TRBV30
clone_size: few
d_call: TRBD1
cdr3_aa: CAWSPPLEDRPYEQYF
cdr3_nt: TGTGCCTGGAGTCCTCCCCTGGAGGACAGGCCCTACGAGCAGTACTTC

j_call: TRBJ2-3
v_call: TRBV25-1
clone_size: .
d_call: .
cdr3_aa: CASGPDTQYF
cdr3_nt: TGTGCCTCGGGTCCAGATACGCAGTATTTT

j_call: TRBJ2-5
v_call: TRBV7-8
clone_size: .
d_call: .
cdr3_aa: CASSYRGGRETQYF
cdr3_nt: TGTGCCAGCAGTTACAGGGGAGGGCGAGAGACCCAGTACTTC

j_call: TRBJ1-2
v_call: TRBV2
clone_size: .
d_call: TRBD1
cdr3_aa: CASSGMGRGLAGYTF
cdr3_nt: TGTGCCAGCAGTGGAATGGGCAGGGGGTTGGCTGGCTACACCTTC

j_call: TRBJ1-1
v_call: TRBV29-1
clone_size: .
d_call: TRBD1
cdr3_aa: CSGNSGGNTEAFF
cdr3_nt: TGCAGCGGCAACTCAGGGGGTAACACTGAAGCTTTCTTT

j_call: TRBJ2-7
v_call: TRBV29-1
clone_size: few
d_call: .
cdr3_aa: CSVVEGQVYF
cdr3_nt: TGCAGCGTTGTTGAGGGGCAAGTGTACTTC

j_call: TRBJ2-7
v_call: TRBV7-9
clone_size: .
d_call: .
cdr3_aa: CASSFRETFEQYF
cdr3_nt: TGTGCCAGCAGCTTTCGGGAGACTTTTGAGCAGTACTTC

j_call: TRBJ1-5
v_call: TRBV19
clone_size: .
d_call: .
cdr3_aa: CASSIWDGTPNQPQHF
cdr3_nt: TGTGCCAGTAGTATTTGGGACGGGACACCAAATCAGCCCCAGCATTTT

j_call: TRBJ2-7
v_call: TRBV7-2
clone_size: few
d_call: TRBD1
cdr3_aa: CASSYGQGSEQYF
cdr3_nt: TGTGCCAGCAGCTACGGACAGGGAAGCGAGCAGTACTTC

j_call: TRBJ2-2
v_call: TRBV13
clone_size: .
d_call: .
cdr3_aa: CATPGTTGELFF
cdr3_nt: TGTGCCACCCCCGGAACTACCGGGGAGCTGTTTTTT

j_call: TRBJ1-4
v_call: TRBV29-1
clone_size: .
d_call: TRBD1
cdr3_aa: CSVTARGNEKLFF
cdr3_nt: TGCAGCGTTACCGCCAGGGGGAATGAAAAACTGTTTTTT

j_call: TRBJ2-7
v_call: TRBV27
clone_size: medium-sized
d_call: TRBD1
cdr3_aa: CASRIQGANYEQYF
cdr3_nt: TGTGCCAGCAGGATCCAGGGGGCGAACTACGAGCAGTACTTC

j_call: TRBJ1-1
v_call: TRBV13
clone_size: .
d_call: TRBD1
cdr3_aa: CASSTGQGVSEAFF
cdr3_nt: TGTGCCAGCAGCACGGGACAGGGGGTCAGTGAAGCTTTCTTT

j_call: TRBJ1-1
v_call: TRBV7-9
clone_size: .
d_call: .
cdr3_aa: CASSFGQPSEAFF
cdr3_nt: TGTGCCAGCAGCTTTGGACAGCCGTCTGAAGCTTTCTTT

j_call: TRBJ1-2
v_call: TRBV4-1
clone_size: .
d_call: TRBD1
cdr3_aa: CASSQGVGGGVYGYTF
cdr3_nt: TGCGCCAGCAGCCAAGGGGTCGGAGGGGGCGTTTATGGCTACACCTTC

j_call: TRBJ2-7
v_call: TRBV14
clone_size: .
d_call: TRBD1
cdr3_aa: CASSQDQGPWGTVYEQYF
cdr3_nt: TGTGCCAGCAGCCAAGATCAAGGTCCGTGGGGGACAGTCTACGAGCAGTACTTC

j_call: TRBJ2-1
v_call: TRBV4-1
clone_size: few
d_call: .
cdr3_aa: CASSLLPYNEQFF
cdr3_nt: TGCGCCAGCAGTCTCCTTCCCTACAATGAGCAGTTCTTC

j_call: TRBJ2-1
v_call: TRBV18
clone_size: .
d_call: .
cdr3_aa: CASSSRDSRARNEQFF
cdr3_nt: TGTGCCAGCTCCTCCCGGGACTCCCGGGCCCGAAATGAGCAGTTCTTC

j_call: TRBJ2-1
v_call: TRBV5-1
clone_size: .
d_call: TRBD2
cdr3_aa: CASSLALLAGTNEQFF
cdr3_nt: TGCGCCAGCAGCTTGGCCCTTCTAGCGGGGACTAATGAGCAGTTCTTC

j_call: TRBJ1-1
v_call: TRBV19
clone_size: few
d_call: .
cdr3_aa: CASSIREWTEAFF
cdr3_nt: TGTGCCAGTAGTATCAGGGAGTGGACTGAAGCTTTCTTT

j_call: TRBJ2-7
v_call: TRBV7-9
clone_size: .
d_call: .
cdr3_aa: CASSSQGYEQYF
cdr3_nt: TGTGCCAGCAGCTCACAGGGTTACGAGCAGTACTTC

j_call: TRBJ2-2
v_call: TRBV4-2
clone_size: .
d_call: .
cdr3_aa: CASSHPDTGELFF
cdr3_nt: TGTGCCAGCAGCCACCCGGACACCGGGGAGCTGTTTTTT

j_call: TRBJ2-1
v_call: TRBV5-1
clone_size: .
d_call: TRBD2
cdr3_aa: CASSLELAASYNEQFF
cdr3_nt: TGCGCCAGCAGCTTGGAACTAGCGGCCTCCTACAATGAGCAGTTCTTC

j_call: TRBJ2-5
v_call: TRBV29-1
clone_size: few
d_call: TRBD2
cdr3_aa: CSVVWRGGQETQYF
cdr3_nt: TGCAGCGTTGTTTGGCGGGGGGGCCAAGAGACCCAGTACTTC

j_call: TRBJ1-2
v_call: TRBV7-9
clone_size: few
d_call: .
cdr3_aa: CASSLVADGIYGYTF
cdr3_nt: TGTGCCAGCAGCTTAGTAGCGGACGGCATCTATGGCTACACCTTC